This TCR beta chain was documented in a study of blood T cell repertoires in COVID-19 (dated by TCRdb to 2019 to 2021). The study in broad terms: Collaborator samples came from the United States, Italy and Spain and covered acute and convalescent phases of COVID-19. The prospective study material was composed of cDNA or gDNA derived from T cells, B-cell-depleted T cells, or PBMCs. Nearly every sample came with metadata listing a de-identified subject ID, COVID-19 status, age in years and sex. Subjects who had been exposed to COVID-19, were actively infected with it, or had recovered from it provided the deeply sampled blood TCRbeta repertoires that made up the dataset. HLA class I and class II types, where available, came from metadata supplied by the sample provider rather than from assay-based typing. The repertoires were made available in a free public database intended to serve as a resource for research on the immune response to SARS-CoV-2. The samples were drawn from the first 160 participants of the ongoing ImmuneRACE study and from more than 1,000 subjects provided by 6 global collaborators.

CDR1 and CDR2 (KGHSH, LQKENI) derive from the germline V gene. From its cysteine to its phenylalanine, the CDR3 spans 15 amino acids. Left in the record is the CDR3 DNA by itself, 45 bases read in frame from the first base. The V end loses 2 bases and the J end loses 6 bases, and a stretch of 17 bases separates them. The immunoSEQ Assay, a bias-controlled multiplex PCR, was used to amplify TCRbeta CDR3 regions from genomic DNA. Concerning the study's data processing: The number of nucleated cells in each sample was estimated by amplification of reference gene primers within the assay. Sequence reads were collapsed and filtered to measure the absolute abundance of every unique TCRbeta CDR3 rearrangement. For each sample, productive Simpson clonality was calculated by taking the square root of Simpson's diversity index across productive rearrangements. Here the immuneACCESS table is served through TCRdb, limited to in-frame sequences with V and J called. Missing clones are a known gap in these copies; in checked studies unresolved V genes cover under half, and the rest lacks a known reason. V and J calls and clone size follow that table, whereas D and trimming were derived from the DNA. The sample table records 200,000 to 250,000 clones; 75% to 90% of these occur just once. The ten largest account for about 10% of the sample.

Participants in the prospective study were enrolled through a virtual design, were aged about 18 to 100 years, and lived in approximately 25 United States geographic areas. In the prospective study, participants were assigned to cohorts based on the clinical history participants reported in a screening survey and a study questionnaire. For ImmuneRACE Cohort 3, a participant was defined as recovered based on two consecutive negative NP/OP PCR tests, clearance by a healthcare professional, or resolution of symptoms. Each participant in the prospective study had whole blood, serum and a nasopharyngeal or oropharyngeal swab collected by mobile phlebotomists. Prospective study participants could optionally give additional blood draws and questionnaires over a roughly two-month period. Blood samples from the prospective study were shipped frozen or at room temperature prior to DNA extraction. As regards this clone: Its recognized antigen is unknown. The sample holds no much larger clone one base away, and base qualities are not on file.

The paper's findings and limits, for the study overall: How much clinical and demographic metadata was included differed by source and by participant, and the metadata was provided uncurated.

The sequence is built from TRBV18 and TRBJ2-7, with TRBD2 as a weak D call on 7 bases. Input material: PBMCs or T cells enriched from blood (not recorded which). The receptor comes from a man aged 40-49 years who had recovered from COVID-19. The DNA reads TGTGCCAGCTCACCAAGAGTAGGGGGAGGGGGCGAGCAGTACTTC. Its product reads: CASSPRVGGGGEQYF.